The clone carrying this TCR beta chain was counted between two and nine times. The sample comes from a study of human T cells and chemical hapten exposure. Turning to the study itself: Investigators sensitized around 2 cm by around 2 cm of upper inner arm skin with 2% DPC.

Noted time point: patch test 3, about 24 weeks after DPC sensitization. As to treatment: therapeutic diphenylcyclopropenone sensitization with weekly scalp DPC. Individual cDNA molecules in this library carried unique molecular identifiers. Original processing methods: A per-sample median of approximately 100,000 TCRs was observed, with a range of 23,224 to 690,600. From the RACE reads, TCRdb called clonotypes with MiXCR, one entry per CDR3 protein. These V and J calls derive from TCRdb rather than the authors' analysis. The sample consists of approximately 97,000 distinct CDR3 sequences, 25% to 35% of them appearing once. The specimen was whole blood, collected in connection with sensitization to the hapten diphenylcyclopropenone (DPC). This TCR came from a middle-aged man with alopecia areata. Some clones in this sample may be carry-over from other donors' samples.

The CDR3 DNA reads as TGTGCCAGCAGATACGGGAGCACAGATACGCAGTATTTT. This translates into CASRYGSTDTQYF. V usage is TRBV28 and J usage is TRBJ2-3; D call uncertain. Trimming removed 6 bases from V and 0 bases from J, with 7 bases in between. The germline gives CDR1 MDHEN, CDR2 SYDVKM. The CDR3 is made up of 13 amino acids.